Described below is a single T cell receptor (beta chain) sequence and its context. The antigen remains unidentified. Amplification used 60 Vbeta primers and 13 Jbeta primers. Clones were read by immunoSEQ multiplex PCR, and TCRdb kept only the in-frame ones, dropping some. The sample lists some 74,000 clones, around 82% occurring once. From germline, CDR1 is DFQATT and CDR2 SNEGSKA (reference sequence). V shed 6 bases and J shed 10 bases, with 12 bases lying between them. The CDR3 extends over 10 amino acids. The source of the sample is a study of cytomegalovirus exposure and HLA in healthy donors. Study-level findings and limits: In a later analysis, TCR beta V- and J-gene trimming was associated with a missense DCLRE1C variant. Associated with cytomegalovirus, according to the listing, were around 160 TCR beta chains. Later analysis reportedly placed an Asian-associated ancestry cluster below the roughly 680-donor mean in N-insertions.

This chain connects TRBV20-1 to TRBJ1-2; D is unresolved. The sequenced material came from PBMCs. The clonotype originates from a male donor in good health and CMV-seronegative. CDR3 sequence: CSAPGETYTF. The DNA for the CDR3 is TGCAGTGCCCCCGGAGAAACCTACACCTTC.